What follows are 21 T cell receptor beta chains derived from one specimen sequenced in a study of tumor-infiltrating lymphocytes in primary liver carcinoma. Unsorted bulk tissue (roughly 19-31 mg) underwent RNA and DNA co-extraction. The researchers produced TCR beta cDNA from roughly 500 ng total RNA with a constant-region primer. ARM-PCR was slightly modified, and three nested multiplex PCR rounds with it gave rise to the TCR beta libraries. TRBV1-TRBV30 forward and Cbeta reverse primers drove the first two roughly 9-cycle rounds. TCRdb independently ran MiXCR on the multiplex PCR reads; one entry per CDR3 protein. The sample holds 75,000 or so distinct CDR3 sequences, 55% to 75% seen once. The sequencing input was liver tumor tissue from sampling region 4. Subset indicated: tumor region T4, right-lateral pole. These receptors came from a man in his forties or fifties with primary liver carcinoma and hepatitis B virus infection.

V usage is TRBV6-2 or TRBV6-3 and J usage is TRBJ1-1; 8 bases fit TRBD1. Germline lookup yields CDR1 MNHEY and CDR2 SVGEGT. The CDR3 is 18 amino acids. V trimming: 6 bases; J trimming: 1 base; junction bases outside the gene matches: 16. The CDR3 spells CASRASGGAFDWNTEAFF. Written as DNA, the CDR3 is TGTGCCAGCAGGGCCTCAGGGGGCGCTTTCGATTGGAACACTGAAGCTTTCTTT.

There are many counts of this clonotype. The chain employs TRBV5-1 and TRBJ2-3; a weak D match, TRBD1 (6 bases). The V gene's germline CDR1 is SGHRS and CDR2 YFSETQ. The ends were cut back, 0 bases at V and 5 bases at J, with 10 bases in the middle. This CDR3 region has 14 residues. DNA of the CDR3: TGCGCCAGCAGCTTGGATTTACAGGGAGATACGCAGTATTTT. It is translated as CASSLDLQGDTQYF.

Concerning this clonotype itself: The junction differs from germline at one of its ends, possibly a read error. The chain links TRBV11-2 to TRBJ1-3; D is unresolved. The length of the CDR3 is 13 residues. From germline, CDR1 is SGHAT and CDR2 FQNNGV. In DNA, the CDR3 is TGTGCTTCAGCCCAGGAAGCTGGAAACACCATATATTTC. Its translation is CASAQEAGNTIYF.

The rearrangement uses TRBV29-1 and TRBJ2-5; 8 bases match TRBD1. The CDR3 contains 14 residues. V lost 7 bases and J lost 10; bases outside the gene matches: 17. Germline V lookup: CDR1 SQVTM, CDR2 ANQGSEA. DNA for the CDR3: TGCAGCGCAAGACAGGGGATGAACCAAGAGGTCCAGTACTTC. The encoded protein is CSARQGMNQEVQYF.

The chain is built from TRBV10-3 and TRBJ2-2; D call uncertain. The length of the CDR3 is 13 residues. From germline, CDR1 is ENHRY and CDR2 SYGVKD. Trimming stripped 6 bases from V and 3 bases from J, with 8 bases between. The CDR3 spells CAIRAYHTGELFF. The DNA of the CDR3 is TGTGCCATCAGGGCTTACCACACCGGGGAGCTGTTTTTT.

This clonotype has a count of ten or more. The gene calls are TRBV28 and TRBJ2-4; perhaps TRBD2 as D (6 bases). Deletions cut 6 bases from V and 9 bases from J, with 18 bases between. This CDR3 spans 14 amino acids. CDR1 MDHEN and CDR2 SYDVKM come from the germline V gene. CDR3 bases: TGTGCCAGCAGCTACGGATCCGGGACTCTCATTCAGTACTTC. It is translated as CASSYGSGTLIQYF.

This clonotype was recorded only once. The rearrangement uses TRBV10-3 and TRBJ1-6; D gene unclear. The germline CDR1 and CDR2 sequences are ENHRY and SYGVKD. The CDR3 loop spans 14 amino acids. CDR3: CTVSEGIDNSPLHF. The CDR3 DNA is TGTACCGTCAGTGAGGGTATCGACAATTCACCCCTCCACTTT.

For this clonotype: At one end, the junction sequence differs from germline, possibly due to a read error. The genes are TRBV2 and TRBJ2-7; 8 bases match TRBD1. Germline lookup yields CDR1 SNHLY and CDR2 FYNNEI. The CDR3 sequence is 14 residues long. This CDR3 reads CASIPGQASYERYF. The DNA for the CDR3 is TGTGCCAGCATACCGGGACAGGCTTCCTACGAGCGGTACTTC. Variable domain in full (rest from reference TRBV2 and TRBJ2-7): EPEVTQTPSHQVTQMGQEVILRCVPISNHLYFYWYRQILGQKVEFLVSFYNNEISEKSEIFDDQFSVERPDGSNFTLKIRSTKLEDSAMYFCASIPGQASYERYFGPGTRLTVT.

Remarks on this clonotype: A junction boundary mismatches the germline segment, possibly from a read error. This chain uses TRBV7-8 with TRBJ2-2; 10 positions agree with TRBD2. Germline CDR1 SGHVS, CDR2 FQNEAQ. The CDR3 is 16 residues long. The CDR3 coding sequence is TGTGCCATCCGACACTTTAGCGGGAGGCAGGCCGGGGAGCTGTTTTTC. This encodes CAIRHFSGRQAGELFF.

The chain employs TRBV11-2 and TRBJ2-4, with D possibly matching TRBD1 (5 bases). Deletions cut 11 bases from V and 9 bases from J, with 17 bases between. In germline, CDR1 is SGHAT, CDR2 FQNNGV. The CDR3 has 12 residues. The CDR3: CAVSIDRGIQYF. DNA for the CDR3: TGTGCCGTCAGCATCGACAGAGGCATTCAGTACTTC.

In regard to this clonotype: One end of the junction does not line up with germline, which may come from a read error. This chain joins TRBV29-1 and TRBJ1-2, with TRBD1 identical over 8 bases. Germline V gene lookup returns CDR1 SQVTM and CDR2 ANQGSEA. The CDR3 is made up of 13 amino acids. As DNA, the CDR3 is TGCAGCGTCTACAGGGGGGACAACTATGGCCACACCTTC. It translates to CSVYRGDNYGHTF.

Notes on this clonotype: The junction does not match germline at one end; this may be a read error. This chain uses TRBV29-1 with TRBJ2-6; D is perhaps TRBD1 (5 bases). This CDR3 contains 13 residues. Germline CDR1 reads SQVTM; CDR2 reads ANQGSEA. CDR3 DNA: TGCAGCATTGGACAAACTGGGGCCAACGTCCCGACTTTC. Amino acid sequence: CSIGQTGANVPTF.

J is TRBJ1-1 and V is TRBV6-6; TRBD1 is a possible D gene (5 bases). Germline V lookup: CDR1 MNHNY, CDR2 SVGAGI (reference sequence). Trimming took off 6 bases at V and 4 bases at J, with 18 bases between the two ends. This CDR3 is built from 15 residues. CDR3 DNA sequence: TGTGCCAGCAGGACGGGGGTAGTGGTGCCCACTGAAGCTTTCTTT. Its protein is CASRTGVVVPTEAFF.

Turning to this clonotype: A single base separates this from a much larger clone, so it may be a read error. V is TRBV7-9 and J is TRBJ1-1; no reliable D call. Per the germline V gene, CDR1 is SEHNR and CDR2 is FQNEAQ (reference sequence). The CDR3 runs 13 residues. Between the trimmed V and J ends, which lost 0 bases and 11 bases, there was a span of 13 bases. CDR3 region: CASSLARDNVAFF. The CDR3 bases are TGTGCCAGCAGCTTAGCGCGAGATAACGTGGCTTTCTTT. Variable domain in full (rest from reference TRBV7-9 and TRBJ1-1): DTGVSQNPRHKITKRGQNVTFRCDPISEHNRLYWYRQTLGQGPEFLTYFQNEAQLEKSRLLSDRFSAERPKGSFSTLEIQRTEQGDSAMYLCASSLARDNVAFFGQGTRLTVV.

Points on this clonotype: In this CDR3 the conserved last residue, phenylalanine or tryptophan, is missing, so a read error is likely. The rearrangement joins TRBV5-4 to TRBJ1-2; D gene ambiguous. Trimming shortened V by 1 base and J by 2 bases, and 6 bases separated the two germline ends. This CDR3 is built from 13 residues. CDR1 is SGHNT and CDR2 is YYREEE in the germline V gene (reference sequence). The CDR3 DNA follows: TGTGCCAGCAGCTTGACCGACAACTATGGCTACACCCTC. Protein product: CASSLTDNYGYTL.

To note about this clonotype: One end of the junction does not line up with germline, which may come from a read error. The CDR3 loop is CANSALSTGGGDEQFF. In DNA, the CDR3 is TGTGCCAACAGTGCCCTCTCCACCGGGGGGGGTGATGAGCAGTTCTTC. This sequence joins TRBV6-1 and TRBJ2-1; 8 bases match TRBD2. The CDR3 extends over 16 amino acids. The germline CDR1 and CDR2 sequences are MNHNS and SASEGT.

On this clonotype itself: One end of the junction is discordant with germline, which a read error may explain. V and J are TRBV11-2 and TRBJ2-7; D gene unclear. The CDR3 totals 14 residues. Germline V gene sequence: CDR1 SGHAT, CDR2 FQNNGV. This CDR3 reads CVSSLTDTVYEQHF. In DNA, the CDR3 is TGTGTCAGCAGCTTAACTGATACTGTCTACGAGCAGCACTTC.

V usage is TRBV9 and J usage is TRBJ2-3; the match to TRBD2 covers 8 bases. CDR1 is SGDLS, CDR2 YYNGEE, per germline. CDR3 length equals 20 residues. The CDR3 loop is CISSVAGIGSPSRRTDTQYF. DNA for the CDR3: TGTATCAGCAGTGTAGCGGGGATAGGCTCGCCTAGCAGGAGAACAGATACGCAGTATTTT.

This clonotype appeared a few times. A much bigger clone sits one base away, suggesting this may be a read error. The chain recombines TRBV30 with TRBJ2-7, with TRBD2 as a possible D gene (7 bases). CDR3 length: 13 amino acids. Germline assignment: CDR1 GTSNPN and CDR2 SVGIG (reference sequence). DNA for the CDR3: TGTACCTGGAGCAAAGGGGGAGGGCTCGAGCAGTACTTC. Its protein product is CTWSKGGGLEQYF.

The chain employs TRBV19 and TRBJ2-2; 9 positions match TRBD1. This CDR3 has 14 residues. Germline V gene sequence: CDR1 LNHDA, CDR2 SQIVND (reference sequence). Trimming at V came to 10 bases and at J to 9 bases, leaving 12 bases not matched to a gene. The CDR3 bases are TGTGCCACCAGCGGACAGGGGCGTACCAGGGAGCTGTTTTTT. Protein sequence: CATSGQGRTRELFF. The full variable domain, with the rest looked up from reference TRBV19 and TRBJ2-2, is DGGITQSPKYLFRKEGQNVTLSCEQNLNHDAMYWYRQDPGQGLRLIYYSQIVNDFQKGDIAEGYSVSREKKESFPLTVTSAQKNPTAFYLCATSGQGRTRELFFGEGSRLTVL.

The chain couples TRBV12-3 or TRBV12-4 to TRBJ1-5; a possible D gene is TRBD1 (5 bases). This CDR3 is 14 amino acids long. CDR3 sequence (DNA): TGTGTCAACAGTTCGGGCAGGGAAAATCAGCCCCAGCATTTT. It encodes CVNSSGRENQPQHF.